The 10 T cell receptor beta chains listed next were all sequenced from one sample in a study of a mutant IDH1 vaccine in newly diagnosed glioma (dated by TCRdb to the early 2020s). The meaning of the sample's time point label: week 35, safety follow-up. Each vaccine dose was 300 ug of a 20-mer mutant IDH1 peptide in Montanide, given subcutaneously with topical imiquimod. What these receptors recognize is not known. The library was built by means of the immunoSEQ multiplex PCR assay. Not all clones reach the TCRdb copy of this immuneACCESS table, which keeps in-frame sequences only. Checked studies attribute under half of the gap to unresolved V genes and leave the rest unexplained. This sample holds some 71,000 clones; more than 75% were observed only once. The ten largest account for roughly 2% of the sample. The sequences come from PBMCs, collected from a glioma patient whose treatment included an IDH1 peptide vaccine. The receptors were sampled from a man younger than 40 with glioma.

The chain recombines TRBV6-5 with TRBJ2-5, with D tentatively TRBD1 (5 bases). The CDR3 loop spans 12 amino acids. CDR1 and CDR2 (germline): MNHEY, SVGAGI. Trimming took off 8 bases at V and 3 bases at J, with 10 bases between the two ends. CDR3 in amino acids: CASGKQEETQYF. The CDR3 DNA reads as TGTGCCAGCGGTAAACAGGAAGAGACCCAGTACTTC.

The chain carries TRBV7-2 and TRBJ1-1; D may be TRBD1 (5 bases). Between the trimmed V and J ends, which lost 4 bases and 1 base, there was a span of 13 bases. CDR3 size: 15 residues. Per germline, CDR1 SGHTA and CDR2 FQGNSA. In DNA form, the CDR3 reads TGTGCCAGCAGCTCCGCGGGGGGTTCGAACACTGAAGCTTTCTTT. Translation: CASSSAGGSNTEAFF.

Notes on this clone: Germline is not matched at one junction end, which may reflect a read error. This same CDR3 is encoded by further DNA sequences in the sample. The V call is TRBV6-1, the J call TRBJ1-6, with D perhaps TRBD1 (5 bases). The CDR3 has 12 amino acids. Germline loops: CDR1 MNHNS, CDR2 SASEGT. The CDR3 DNA reads TGCGCCAGCAACCTCGGGGGTGCCCCCCTCCACTTT. This translates into CASNLGGAPLHF.

The V and J genes are TRBV6-1 and TRBJ2-5, with 9 bases that match TRBD1. CDR1 is MNHNS, CDR2 SASEGT, per germline. The CDR3 covers 15 residues. With V trimmed by 6 bases and J by 6 bases, 11 bases remained unmatched. The CDR3 DNA reads TGTGCCAGCAGGGTCGGACAGGGGAACGTGAAGACCCAGTACTTC. This gives the protein CASRVGQGNVKTQYF.

V usage is TRBV7-8 and J usage is TRBJ2-1; 9 bases agree with TRBD2. CDR3 size: 15 residues. J lost 8 bases, V lost 3 bases, and 8 bases had no gene match. The V gene's germline CDR1 is SGHVS and CDR2 FQNEAQ. CDR3 region: CASSFSGRILDEQFF. The CDR3 DNA sequence: TGTGCCAGCAGCTTTAGCGGGAGAATACTTGATGAGCAGTTCTTC.

The table lists this clone with a few counts. The rearrangement uses TRBV6-1 and TRBJ1-1, with 8 bases matching TRBD1. V was clipped by 6 bases and J by 0 bases; unmatched bases: 3. This CDR3 comprises 14 residues. The germline gives CDR1 MNHNS, CDR2 SASEGT. The CDR3 DNA reads as TGTGCCAGCAGGGACAGGGAAATGAACACTGAAGCTTTCTTT. Protein product: CASRDREMNTEAFF.

For the CDR3, the DNA is TGCAGCGTTGACGGGACAGGGACCCATGGCTACACCTTC. Residues: CSVDGTGTHGYTF. The chain recombines TRBV29-1 with TRBJ1-2; the match to TRBD1 covers 9 bases. V was clipped by 3 bases and J by 6 bases; unmatched bases: 5. Germline V lookup: CDR1 SQVTM, CDR2 ANQGSEA. The CDR3 has 13 residues.

The genes are TRBV2 and TRBJ2-2, with TRBD1 matching 8 bases. The V segment lost 7 bases and the J segment 4 bases; nucleotides outside the gene matches: 8. CDR1 is SNHLY, CDR2 FYNNEI, per germline. This CDR3 spans 15 amino acids. The CDR3 sequence: CASTLRTGRTGELFF. CDR3 nucleotide sequence: TGTGCCAGCACCCTAAGGACAGGGCGCACCGGGGAGCTGTTTTTT. The entire variable domain, with the rest obtained from reference TRBV2 and TRBJ2-2, is as follows: EPEVTQTPSHQVTQMGQEVILRCVPISNHLYFYWYRQILGQKVEFLVSFYNNEISEKSEIFDDQFSVERPDGSNFTLKIRSTKLEDSAMYFCASTLRTGRTGELFFGEGSRLTVL.

This chain uses TRBV7-2 with TRBJ1-2; D perhaps matches TRBD1 (5 bases). The germline gives CDR1 SGHTA, CDR2 FQGNSA. The CDR3 runs 16 residues. Trimming removed 2 bases from V and 5 bases from J, with 18 bases in between. The CDR3 sequence is CASSLLIWGIFYGYTF. CDR3 nucleotide sequence: TGTGCCAGCAGCTTATTAATATGGGGGATTTTTTATGGCTACACCTTC.

This clone was observed once. V usage is TRBV10-2 and J usage is TRBJ2-5; D is perhaps TRBD1 (6 bases). There are 15 residues in the CDR3. Trimming took off 5 bases at V and 1 base at J, with 14 bases between the two ends. Looked up from germline, CDR1 is WSHSY and CDR2 is SAAADI. The CDR3 region has the DNA TGCGCCAGCAGTAGATTCCACAGGGCCCAAGAGACCCAGTACTTC. Protein sequence: CASSRFHRAQETQYF.